What follows is one T cell receptor (beta chain) and its context. The antigen is unknown. Per germline, CDR1 LGHDT and CDR2 YNNKEL (reference sequence). This CDR3 has 15 amino acids. The V gene lost 4 bases and the J gene lost 4 bases, with 16 bases spanning the gap. The data originate from a study of T cell responses to AZD1222 COVID-19 vaccine. Broader study findings: The sample set comprised mostly white British donors with more females, and clonal diversity was possibly underestimated.

TCRdb's table, derived via immunoSEQ multiplex PCR, lists solely in-frame clones and lacks some. Among about 82,000 clones listed, 80% to 95% were seen once. The material was peripheral blood, obtained 28 days after the second AZD1222 dose. The sequence was collected from an adult who received the AZD1222 COVID-19 vaccine. The V gene is TRBV3-1 (or the pseudogene TRBV3-2), the J gene TRBJ1-2; D remains unclear. The CDR3 region has the DNA TGTGCCAGCAGCCCCCAAGTCGGGGAACTCTATGGCTACACCTTC. Protein sequence: CASSPQVGELYGYTF.